This T cell receptor beta chain appears in the sequencing data of a study of blood T cell repertoires in COVID-19. In the study overall: Material from acute and convalescent COVID-19 was sourced from the United States, Italy and Spain. PBMCs, B-cell-depleted T cells, or T cells provided the cDNA or gDNA that made up the material.

Authors' processing steps: Reference gene primer amplification in the assay estimated nucleated cell counts. Here immunoSEQ multiplex PCR was the method, and the copy in TCRdb shows in-frame clones only, minus some. V and J calls plus clone size are reproduced from that table; the DNA served to infer D and trimming. The sample lists around 300,000 clones, about 85% seen once, with around 2.5% in the top ten. The CDR3 runs 12 residues. Trimming took off 8 bases at V and 7 bases at J, with 9 bases between the two ends. Germline V lookup: CDR1 MDHEN, CDR2 SYDVKM. Sequencing input: PBMCs or T cells enriched from blood (not recorded which). This receptor was identified in a woman aged 50 to 60 who had recovered from COVID-19. This chain joins TRBV28 and TRBJ1-6; D might be TRBD1 (5 bases). CDR3 coding DNA: TGTGCCAGCGGGGCATTGAATTCACCCCTCCACTTT. It yields the protein CASGALNSPLHF. Full variable domain (missing parts from reference TRBV28 and TRBJ1-6): DVKVTQSSRYLVKRTGEKVFLECVQDMDHENMFWYRQDPGLGLRLIYFSYDVKMKEKGDIPEGYSVSREKKERFSLILESASTNQTSMYLCASGALNSPLHFGNGTRLTVT.